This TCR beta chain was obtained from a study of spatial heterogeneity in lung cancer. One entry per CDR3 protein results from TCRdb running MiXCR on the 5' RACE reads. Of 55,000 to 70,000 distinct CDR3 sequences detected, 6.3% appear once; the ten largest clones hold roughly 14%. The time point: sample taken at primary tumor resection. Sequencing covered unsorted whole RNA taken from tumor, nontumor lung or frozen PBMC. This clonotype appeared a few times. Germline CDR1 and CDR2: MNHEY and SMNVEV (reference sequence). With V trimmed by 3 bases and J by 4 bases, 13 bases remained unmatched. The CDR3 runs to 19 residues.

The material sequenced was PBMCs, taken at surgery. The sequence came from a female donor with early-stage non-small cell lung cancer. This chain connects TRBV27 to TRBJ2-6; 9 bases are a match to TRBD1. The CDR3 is CASSFTIPGQGPGANVLTF. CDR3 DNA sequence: TGTGCCAGCAGTTTCACAATACCGGGACAGGGTCCCGGGGCCAACGTCCTGACTTTC.